This paragraph covers one T cell receptor beta chain sequence. The record originates from a study of CXCR3-negative and CXCR3-positive naive CD8 T cells. The authors made the TRB cDNA libraries by 5' RACE using UMI labels. TCRdb re-called the 5' RACE reads and catalogs CDR3 proteins one per entry, DNA excluded. The sample includes about 43,000 distinct CDR3 sequences. The germline V gene encodes CDR1 DFQATT and CDR2 SNEGSKA (reference sequence). There are 12 residues in the CDR3. The chain combines TRBV20-1 with TRBJ2-7; TCRdb outputs TRBD1, but without DNA this stays unchecked. Material for sequencing was memory CD8+ T cells from blood. The source of this sequence is a human donor in good health. Some clones in this sample may be carry-over from other donors' samples. This chain's CDR3 is CSARLGAVEQYF.